The 32 T cell receptor beta chains below all came from one sample that was sequenced in a study of cytomegalovirus exposure and HLA in healthy donors listed by TCRdb under 2017. The protocol used for the library was the immunoSEQ multiplex PCR assay. The table was pulled from immuneACCESS by TCRdb, which kept in-frame rearrangements only. Such tables lose some clones; where checked, under half of the loss comes from unresolved V genes, and the rest has no known cause. In this sample the table shows about 200,000 clones, about 81% of which occur a single time. The ten largest clones take up around 1.3% of the sample. The sequencing input was PBMCs. The receptors come from a woman younger than 45 in good health and CMV-seronegative.

V gene TRBV2 combines with J gene TRBJ2-5; 10 bases are a match to TRBD2. CDR3 size: 14 residues. V lost 5 bases to trimming and J lost 4 bases; unmatched junction nucleotides: 4. CDR1 and CDR2 from the germline V gene are SNHLY and FYNNEI. The CDR3 is CASSHRLAGETQYF. CDR3 sequence (DNA): TGTGCCAGCAGTCATCGACTAGCGGGAGAGACCCAGTACTTC.

The chain couples TRBV5-4 to TRBJ1-2; the D gene is possibly TRBD1 (5 bases). Deletions cut 2 bases from V and 8 bases from J, with 22 bases between. The CDR3 is made up of 16 amino acids. The germline V gene encodes CDR1 SGHNT and CDR2 YYREEE (reference sequence). The CDR3 region is CASSLRGAGPLTGYTF. The CDR3 DNA is TGTGCCAGCAGCTTACGCGGGGCAGGTCCTTTGACGGGCTACACCTTC.

The CDR3 is CASSYSRQGGYEQYF. The CDR3 DNA reads as TGTGCCAGCAGTTACTCGAGGCAGGGCGGCTACGAGCAGTACTTC. The V gene is TRBV6-5, the J gene TRBJ2-7; D possibly corresponds to TRBD1 (5 bases). Germline V CDR1 and CDR2: MNHEY, SVGAGI. The CDR3 has 15 residues. Trimming removed 0 bases from V and 3 bases from J, with 12 bases in between.

The chain has TRBV25-1 and TRBJ2-1, with D possibly being TRBD2 (6 bases). CDR3 size: 10 residues. Germline assignment: CDR1 MGHDK and CDR2 SYGVNS. The ends were cut back, 8 bases at V and 9 bases at J, with 8 bases in the middle. The CDR3 coding sequence is TGTGCCAGCGGGGGAGGTGAGCAGTTCTTC. This gives the protein CASGGGEQFF.

The gene calls are TRBV27 and TRBJ2-1, with TRBD1 matching over 10 bases. Germline V gene sequence: CDR1 MNHEY, CDR2 SMNVEV (reference sequence). V shed 5 bases and J 6 bases; nucleotides not matched to a gene: 13. This CDR3 spans 17 amino acids. CDR3 region: CASSLQSRTGGINEQFF. The CDR3 DNA is TGTGCCAGCAGTCTACAATCCAGGACAGGGGGAATCAATGAGCAGTTCTTC.

The chain is built from TRBV7-7 and TRBJ2-2, with 7 nucleotides matching TRBD2. The V segment lost 5 bases and the J segment 7 bases; nucleotides outside the gene matches: 10. In germline, CDR1 is SSHAT, CDR2 FNYEAQ (reference sequence). The CDR3 is made up of 15 amino acids. This CDR3 reads CASSPSAGRVGELFF. DNA for the CDR3: TGTGCCAGCAGCCCGTCAGCGGGACGGGTCGGGGAGCTGTTTTTT.

This chain uses TRBV20-1 with TRBJ1-2, with D unresolved. From germline, CDR1 is DFQATT and CDR2 SNEGSKA (reference sequence). The CDR3 has 11 amino acids. Trimming removed 6 bases from V and 5 bases from J, with 10 bases in between. The CDR3 here is CSADEGYGYTF. The CDR3 nucleotides read TGCAGTGCCGACGAGGGATATGGCTACACCTTC.

The rearrangement uses TRBV19 and TRBJ2-1, with 8 bases lining up with TRBD1. Trimming at V came to 2 bases and at J to 3 bases, leaving 6 bases not matched to a gene. Germline V CDR1 and CDR2: LNHDA, SQIVND (reference sequence). This CDR3 has 16 residues. CDR3 amino acids: CASSISRTGGYNEQFF. CDR3 sequence (DNA): TGTGCCAGTAGTATAAGTCGAACAGGGGGCTACAATGAGCAGTTCTTC.

The chain employs TRBV5-1 and TRBJ2-5, with 9 bases identical to TRBD1. This CDR3 contains 13 residues. Per germline, CDR1 SGHRS and CDR2 YFSETQ. The ends lost 4 bases at V and 5 bases at J; junction bases unmatched: 3. DNA of the CDR3: TGCGCCAGCAGCGTGGGACAGGGCGAGACCCAGTACTTC. Its translation is CASSVGQGETQYF.

This clone occurred many times. V and J are TRBV21-1 and TRBJ1-4. TRBV21-1 is a known pseudogene. CDR3 length: 15 residues. The CDR3 DNA reads TGTGCCAGCAGCAAAGGTTCCGGGTTTAATGAAAAACTGTTTTTT. It specifies CASSKGSGFNEKLFF.

J is TRBJ1-5 and V is TRBV6-5, with D hard to call. In germline, CDR1 is MNHEY, CDR2 SVGAGI. The CDR3 contains 14 residues. V dropped 3 bases and J dropped 6 bases, with 12 bases sitting between them. The CDR3 region is CASSYGPSSQPQHF. DNA of the CDR3: TGTGCCAGCAGTTATGGTCCCTCGAGTCAGCCCCAGCATTTT.

The chain is built from TRBV9 and TRBJ1-3; 9 bases agree with TRBD1. CDR1 and CDR2 from the germline V gene are SGDLS and YYNGEE. The CDR3 runs to 17 residues. V dropped 2 bases and J dropped 2; count of bases not matched to a gene: 8. The CDR3 sequence: CASSVASGQGAGNTIYF. The CDR3 nucleotides are TGTGCCAGCAGCGTCGCGTCGGGACAGGGTGCTGGAAACACCATATATTTT.

V gene TRBV7-9 combines with J gene TRBJ2-5; perhaps TRBD1 as D (6 bases). This CDR3 has 14 amino acids. V gave up 3 bases and J gave up 4 bases, with 12 bases separating them. Germline lookup yields CDR1 SEHNR and CDR2 FQNEAQ (reference sequence). The chain's CDR3 is CASSLTGVRETQYF. DNA of the CDR3: TGTGCCAGCAGCTTGACAGGAGTCCGAGAGACCCAGTACTTC.

The rearrangement joins TRBV5-1 to TRBJ1-3; D possibly corresponds to TRBD1 (5 bases). Germline CDR1 is SGHRS and CDR2 is YFSETQ. The CDR3 sequence is 14 residues long. V was shortened by 4 bases and J by 5 bases, with 13 bases between the two germline ends. CDR3 region: CASSPPTDRNTIYF. The CDR3 DNA follows: TGCGCCAGCAGCCCTCCGACAGATCGAAACACCATATATTTT.

This chain uses TRBV5-1 with TRBJ2-3; TRBD1 agrees at 7 bases. The CDR3 loop spans 17 amino acids. The V and J ends lost 0 bases and 5 bases, in that order; junction bases with no gene match: 12. Germline V gene sequence: CDR1 SGHRS, CDR2 YFSETQ. CDR3 nucleotides: TGCGCCAGCAGCTTGGGCCGGGACAGTAGGCTCCAAGATACGCAGTATTTT. Its translation: CASSLGRDSRLQDTQYF.

This clone was seen a single time. This sequence joins TRBV25-1 and TRBJ2-7, with unresolved D. Per germline, CDR1 MGHDK and CDR2 SYGVNS. The germline V and J ends were trimmed by 2 bases and 1 base, with 6 bases remaining between them. The CDR3 contains 13 residues. CDR3 in amino acids: CASSEGGSYEQYF. In nucleotides, the CDR3 is TGTGCCAGCAGTGAAGGCGGATCCTACGAGCAGTACTTC.

The genes are TRBV5-1 and TRBJ1-1, with 9 nucleotides matching TRBD1. Germline V gene data show CDR1 as SGHRS and CDR2 as YFSETQ. CDR3 length: 14 amino acids. The ends lost 4 bases at V and 4 bases at J; junction bases unmatched: 5. In DNA, the CDR3 is TGCGCCAGCAGCGGGACAGGGCAGGTCACTGAAGCTTTCTTT. It specifies CASSGTGQVTEAFF.

This clone has only a few counts. This chain links TRBV10-3 with TRBJ2-5; 8 nucleotides agree with TRBD1. J lost 5 bases, V lost 9 bases, and 14 bases had no gene match. Germline V gene lookup returns CDR1 ENHRY and CDR2 SYGVKD. This CDR3 is 15 amino acids long. CDR3 sequence (DNA): TGTGCCATTGGTTCTGGGACAGGCCCCGGGGAGACCCAGTACTTC. It codes for CAIGSGTGPGETQYF.

This chain joins TRBV5-5 and TRBJ2-2; 10 positions match TRBD2. J was trimmed by 8 bases and V by 3 bases; bases with no gene match: 10. The germline V gene encodes CDR1 SGHKS and CDR2 YYEKEE (reference sequence). CDR3 length: 16 amino acids. The CDR3 loop reads CASSSTASGSSGELFF. The DNA of the CDR3 is TGTGCCAGCAGCTCTACAGCTAGCGGGAGTTCGGGGGAGCTGTTTTTT.

The chain recombines TRBV5-1 with TRBJ1-6; 7 nucleotides line up with TRBD1. The germline gives CDR1 SGHRS, CDR2 YFSETQ. J lost 5 bases, V lost 3 bases, and 5 bases had no gene match. CDR3 length equals 15 residues. The CDR3 DNA reads as TGCGCCAGCAGCTGGGGACAGCAGGATAATTCACCCCTCCACTTT. This codes for CASSWGQQDNSPLHF.

The CDR3 DNA reads as TGCGCCAGCAGCTCGTACACAGGGATCTCTGGAAACACCATATATTTT. It codes for CASSSYTGISGNTIYF. V gene TRBV5-1 combines with J gene TRBJ1-3, with D maybe TRBD1 (6 bases). CDR3 length: 16 residues. V lost 3 bases, J lost 0 bases, and 13 bases lay in between. Germline loops: CDR1 SGHRS, CDR2 YFSETQ.

The V and J genes are TRBV18 and TRBJ1-1, with D unresolved. The V and J ends lost 3 bases and 4 bases respectively, with 12 bases between them. The germline V gene has CDR1 KGHSH and CDR2 LQKENI. CDR3 length: 14 amino acids. This CDR3 reads CASSPLRESTEAFF. DNA of the CDR3: TGTGCCAGCTCACCCCTCCGGGAGAGCACTGAAGCTTTCTTT.

This clone occurred a few times. The genes are TRBV7-9 and TRBJ1-4, with 7 nucleotides matching TRBD1. The CDR3 has 13 amino acids. Germline loops: CDR1 SEHNR, CDR2 FQNEAQ (reference sequence). After removal of 10 bases from V and 8 bases from J, the junction contained 10 bases not matched to a gene. For the CDR3, the DNA is TGTGCCACAAACAACAGGGGAGGCGAAAAACTGTTTTTT. Translation: CATNNRGGEKLFF.

V and J are TRBV19 and TRBJ1-2; weak D call: TRBD1 (6 bases). Germline CDR1 LNHDA, CDR2 SQIVND (reference sequence). Trimming cost V 7 bases and J 6 bases, with 15 bases left between them. The CDR3 has 13 residues. CDR3 in amino acids: CASISPGQNGYTF. The CDR3 DNA is TGTGCCAGTATTTCCCCAGGACAGAATGGCTACACCTTC.

V and J are TRBV30 and TRBJ2-3, with 8 bases aligning to TRBD1. J gave up 7 bases and V 5 bases, and 11 bases lay outside the gene matches. Germline lookup yields CDR1 GTSNPN and CDR2 SVGIG (reference sequence). The CDR3 length is 14 residues. DNA of the CDR3: TGTGCCTGGTCGGACAGGGTCAAAATGAATACGCAGTATTTT. This encodes CAWSDRVKMNTQYF. Looking up the rest from reference TRBV30 and TRBJ2-3 gives the full variable domain: SQTIHQWPATLVQPVGSPLSLECTVEGTSNPNLYWYRQAAGRGLQLLFYSVGIGQISSEVPQNLSASRPQDRQFILSSKKLLLSDSGFYLCAWSDRVKMNTQYFGPGTRLTVL.

This clone was seen a single time. The chain employs TRBV19 and TRBJ2-1; tentatively, D is TRBD2 (5 bases). The germline V gene encodes CDR1 LNHDA and CDR2 SQIVND (reference sequence). There are 11 residues in the CDR3. The V gene lost 9 bases and the J gene lost 7 bases, with 10 bases spanning the gap. The CDR3 here is CARTPGNEQFF. Written as DNA, the CDR3 is TGTGCCAGAACCCCGGGGAATGAGCAGTTCTTC.

The chain couples TRBV6-1 to TRBJ2-7; unclear D gene. V was cut by 5 bases and J by 0 bases, with 8 bases left in between. Germline values: CDR1 MNHNS, CDR2 SASEGT. The CDR3 length is 13 residues. The chain's CDR3 is CASSKHISYEQYF. The CDR3 DNA sequence: TGTGCCAGCAGTAAACACATCTCCTACGAGCAGTACTTC.

This chain links TRBV29-1 with TRBJ1-1; D may be TRBD1 (6 bases). From germline, CDR1 is SQVTM and CDR2 ANQGSEA. The CDR3 loop spans 13 amino acids. Trimming took 5 bases from V and 7 from J, leaving 17 bases between them. The CDR3 sequence: CSVSGGLVVEAFF. CDR3 DNA sequence: TGCAGCGTTTCCGGGGGGCTGGTTGTTGAAGCTTTCTTT.

The gene calls are TRBV30 and TRBJ1-4; D is unresolved. The germline gives CDR1 GTSNPN, CDR2 SVGIG (reference sequence). Between the trimmed V and J ends, which lost 2 bases and 0 bases, there was a span of 10 bases. CDR3 length: 15 residues. The CDR3 DNA reads TGTGCCTGGAGTCCACGACACTCAACTAATGAAAAACTGTTTTTT. It is translated as CAWSPRHSTNEKLFF.

The chain joins TRBV10-2 to TRBJ2-1; 9 nucleotides match TRBD2. The CDR3 loop spans 18 amino acids. V gave up 5 bases and J gave up 3 bases; unmatched junction bases: 14. Germline V CDR1 and CDR2: WSHSY, SAAADI. The CDR3 loop reads CASSRAGGGASYYNEQFF. In DNA, the CDR3 is TGCGCCAGCAGTAGGGCTGGCGGGGGGGCCTCGTACTACAATGAGCAGTTCTTC.

This clone was counted only a few times. This chain joins TRBV6-4 and TRBJ1-1; D is perhaps TRBD1 (6 bases). V was pared by 7 bases and J by 7 bases, with 13 bases between. Germline values: CDR1 MRHNA, CDR2 SNTAGT. The length of the CDR3 is 12 residues. The DNA of the CDR3 is TGTGCCAGCACATCGGACAGAGATGAAGCTTTCTTT. Amino acid sequence: CASTSDRDEAFF.

The chain employs TRBV7-9 and TRBJ2-6; D is possibly TRBD2 (5 bases). CDR3 length equals 18 residues. Germline-derived CDR1 and CDR2 are SEHNR and FQNEAQ (reference sequence). Trimming cost V 6 bases and J 0 bases, with 18 bases left between them. CDR3 in amino acids: CASRPPGPEGSGANVLTF. The CDR3 nucleotides are TGTGCCAGCAGACCCCCGGGCCCAGAGGGCTCTGGGGCCAACGTCCTGACTTTC.